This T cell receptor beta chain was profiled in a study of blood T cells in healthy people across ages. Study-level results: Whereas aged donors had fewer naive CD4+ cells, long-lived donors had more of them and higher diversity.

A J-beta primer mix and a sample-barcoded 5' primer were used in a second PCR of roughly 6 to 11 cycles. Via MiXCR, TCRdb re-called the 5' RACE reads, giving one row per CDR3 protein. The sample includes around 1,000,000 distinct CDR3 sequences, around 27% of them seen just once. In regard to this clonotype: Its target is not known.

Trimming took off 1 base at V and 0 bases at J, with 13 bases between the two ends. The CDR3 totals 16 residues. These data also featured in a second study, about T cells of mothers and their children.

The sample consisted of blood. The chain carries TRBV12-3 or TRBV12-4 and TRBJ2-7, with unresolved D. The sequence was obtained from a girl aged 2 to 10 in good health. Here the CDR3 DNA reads TGTGCCAGCAGTTTAGTTCAATTGGTGCTCTCCTACGAGCAGTACTTC. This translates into CASSLVQLVLSYEQYF.